This TCR beta chain was obtained from a study of PD-L1 blockade in urothelial cancer. Germline CDR1 is SGHTA and CDR2 is FQGTGA. The CDR3 loop spans 15 amino acids. With 0 bases removed from V and 6 bases from J, the gap between germline ends came to 13 bases. This sample's time point: peripheral blood 6 weeks after treatment start. A spike-in of synthetic TCR analog templates was added to each PCR. Sequencing was performed with immunoSEQ multiplex PCR; in TCRdb, only in-frame clones are kept and a portion is missing. The sample records approximately 40,000 clones, 75% to 90% being singletons. Study-wide points: Survival was better when pretreatment blood TCR clonality fell below the median.

Comments on this clone: The target antigen is unknown.

The material was PBMCs, obtained around atezolizumab (anti-PD-L1) treatment. The rearrangement joins TRBV7-3 to TRBJ2-3; D remains ambiguous. This sequence was found in a man aged 55 to 70 with urothelial cancer. The CDR3 region has the DNA TGTGCCAGCAGCTTAACCGGTCCAAGCGCCGATACGCAGTATTTT. Protein product: CASSLTGPSADTQYF.